Below are 27 T cell receptor beta chains sequenced from a single sample in a study of T cell responses to AZD1222 COVID-19 vaccine. Produced via immunoSEQ multiplex PCR; TCRdb's table is partial and in-frame only. The profile covers 120,000 to 150,000 clones, with 88% appearing a single time and 2% to 2.5% taken by the ten largest. The sequences come from peripheral blood, collected on day 0 of AZD1222 vaccination. These receptors originate from an adult in good health.

The chain couples TRBV14 to TRBJ2-3; 10 bases match TRBD1. Germline CDR1 and CDR2: SGHDN and FVKESK. This CDR3 spans 13 amino acids. The ends lost 6 bases at V and 6 bases at J; junction bases unmatched: 3. For the CDR3, the DNA is TGTGCCAGCAGACGACAGGGGGCGGATACGCAGTATTTT. It translates to CASRRQGADTQYF.

This chain links TRBV18 with TRBJ1-6; no clear D. The CDR3 consists of 12 residues. The V gene lost 4 bases and the J gene lost 5 bases, with 3 bases spanning the gap. Germline CDR1 KGHSH, CDR2 LQKENI. The CDR3 loop reads CASSLNNSPLHF. CDR3 sequence (DNA): TGTGCCAGCTCACTTAATAATTCACCCCTCCACTTT.

The V call is TRBV6-2 or TRBV6-3, the J call TRBJ1-2; tentative D call: TRBD1 (6 bases). The V gene's germline CDR1 is MNHEY and CDR2 SVGEGT. V was pared by 2 bases and J by 4 bases, with 14 bases between. CDR3 length: 15 amino acids. CDR3 nucleotide sequence: TGTGCCAGCAGTTACACCTTTACAGGGACCTATGGCTACACCTTC. The encoded protein is CASSYTFTGTYGYTF.

The chain employs TRBV7-2 and TRBJ2-1; the match to TRBD1 covers 8 bases. The V and J ends lost 5 bases and 4 bases, in that order; junction bases with no gene match: 7. CDR3 length: 15 residues. In germline, CDR1 is SGHTA, CDR2 FQGNSA. Here the CDR3 DNA reads TGTGCCAGCAGCCCGACGAACAGGGGGTACAATGAGCAGTTCTTC. Residues: CASSPTNRGYNEQFF.

The chain employs TRBV6-6 and TRBJ2-1, with 13 bases that match TRBD2. The CDR3 is 17 amino acids. Germline V CDR1 and CDR2: MNHNY, SVGAGI (reference sequence). Trimming took 5 bases from V and 0 from J; bases not matched to a gene: 4. The chain's CDR3 is CASSPRTSGSSYNEQFF. CDR3 DNA sequence: TGTGCCAGCAGTCCACGGACTAGCGGGAGCTCCTACAATGAGCAGTTCTTC.

The gene calls are TRBV5-1 and TRBJ1-1, with 12 bases lining up with TRBD1. CDR1 and CDR2 from the germline V gene are SGHRS and YFSETQ. V dropped 5 bases and J dropped 4; count of bases not matched to a gene: 9. The length of the CDR3 is 16 residues. The CDR3 bases are TGCGCCAGCAGTCGTGGGACAGGGGGCATGGGCACTGAAGCTTTCTTT. This codes for CASSRGTGGMGTEAFF.

Concerning this clone: Other DNA sequences in the sample encode the same CDR3. The V call is TRBV5-1, the J call TRBJ1-6; tentatively, D is TRBD1 (5 bases). The CDR3 sequence is 14 residues long. V gave up 4 bases and J gave up 8 bases, with 13 bases separating them. CDR1 and CDR2 from the germline V gene are SGHRS and YFSETQ. CDR3: CASSNAGFDSPLHF. In nucleotides, the CDR3 is TGCGCCAGCAGCAACGCAGGGTTCGATTCACCCCTCCACTTT.

V and J are TRBV12-3 or TRBV12-4 and TRBJ2-1, with unresolved D. The CDR3 sequence is 13 residues long. Trimming stripped 7 bases from V and 9 bases from J, with 16 bases between. CDR3 sequence: CASTYPGRSEQFF. In nucleotides, the CDR3 is TGTGCCAGCACCTACCCAGGACGAAGTGAGCAGTTCTTC.

The chain employs TRBV4-2 and TRBJ2-5, with D possibly being TRBD2 (6 bases). From germline, CDR1 is LGHNA and CDR2 YNFKEQ. The V end lost 0 bases, the J end lost 4 bases, and 9 bases lay between the germline ends. The CDR3 is 14 amino acids. In DNA form, the CDR3 reads TGTGCCAGCAGCCAAGATGCGGGACCAGAGACCCAGTACTTC. The encoded protein is CASSQDAGPETQYF.

V is TRBV4-3 and J is TRBJ2-3, with D perhaps TRBD2 (5 bases). V lost 0 bases, J lost 1 base, and 8 bases lay in between. The CDR3 is made up of 15 amino acids. CDR1 is LGHNA and CDR2 is YSLEER in the germline V gene. The CDR3 nucleotides read TGCGCCAGCAGCCAAGAGCGGGTACGCACAGATACGCAGTATTTT. Amino acid sequence: CASSQERVRTDTQYF.

Comments on this clone: The sample carries other DNA sequences with the same CDR3. This chain links TRBV4-3 with TRBJ1-3; TRBD1 is a possible D gene (5 bases). V dropped 3 bases and J dropped 2 bases, with 8 bases sitting between them. CDR1 is LGHNA and CDR2 is YSLEER in the germline V gene. The CDR3 totals 14 residues. CDR3 bases: TGCGCCAGCAGCCAGGTGGGGGCTGGAAACACCATATATTTT. As protein: CASSQVGAGNTIYF.

The V gene is TRBV29-1, the J gene TRBJ1-4; maybe TRBD1 (6 bases). The germline V gene has CDR1 SQVTM and CDR2 ANQGSEA. This CDR3 is 14 amino acids long. V lost 6 bases and J lost 0, with 11 bases in between. The CDR3 DNA is TGCAGCGTCCGCTACAGGGCAACTAATGAAAAACTGTTTTTT. It yields the protein CSVRYRATNEKLFF. The whole variable domain, remainder taken from reference TRBV29-1 and TRBJ1-4, is SAVISQKPSRDICQRGTSLTIQCQVDSQVTMMFWYRQQPGQSLTLIATANQGSEATYESGFVIDKFPISRPNLTFSTLTVSNMSPEDSSIYLCSVRYRATNEKLFFGSGTQLSVL.

The CDR3 here is CASSHDPQGRSYEQYF. DNA for the CDR3: TGTGCCAGCAGCCACGACCCACAGGGGCGATCCTACGAGCAGTACTTC. The V gene is TRBV9, the J gene TRBJ2-7; 7 bases map to TRBD1. The junction had 11 bases not matched to a gene; V was cut back by 4 bases and J by 1 base. The CDR3 totals 16 residues. From germline, CDR1 is SGDLS and CDR2 YYNGEE.

A few counts support this clone. The rearrangement uses TRBV28 and TRBJ1-2; D call uncertain. The CDR3 extends over 12 amino acids. Trimming left V 3 bases short and J 8 bases short, with 10 bases between. Germline values: CDR1 MDHEN, CDR2 SYDVKM. CDR3: CASSFISRGYTF. CDR3 coding DNA: TGTGCCAGCAGTTTTATCAGCCGCGGCTACACCTTC.

This chain joins TRBV10-3 and TRBJ1-2; perhaps TRBD1 as D (6 bases). CDR1 and CDR2 (germline): ENHRY, SYGVKD. The length of the CDR3 is 13 residues. V was clipped by 3 bases and J by 3 bases, with 8 bases between them. The CDR3 here is CAISEQGHYGYTF. In DNA, the CDR3 is TGTGCCATCAGTGAACAGGGACACTATGGCTACACCTTC.

Regarding this clone: Mismatch with germline at one junction end may stem from a read error. This sequence joins TRBV27 and TRBJ2-1, with D tentatively TRBD1 or TRBD2 (7 bases each). The CDR3 is made up of 14 amino acids. The V gene's germline CDR1 is MNHEY and CDR2 SMNVEV (reference sequence). The CDR3 is CASSYAPSSGTAIF. The DNA for the CDR3 is TGTGCCAGCAGTTATGCGCCGTCAAGCGGGACAGCAATCTTC.

The chain has TRBV9 and TRBJ2-1; D may be TRBD1 or TRBD2 (5 bases each). Trimming removed 3 bases from V and 2 bases from J, with 12 bases in between. The CDR3 runs to 15 residues. Germline-derived CDR1 and CDR2 are SGDLS and YYNGEE. The CDR3 DNA reads as TGTGCCAGCAGCGAATCCGGGACCCCCTACAATGAGCAGTTCTTC. It specifies CASSESGTPYNEQFF.

The V and J genes are TRBV6-5 and TRBJ1-4; a possible D gene is TRBD1 (5 bases). This CDR3 comprises 13 residues. V dropped 6 bases and J dropped 8 bases, with 13 bases sitting between them. The germline CDR1 and CDR2 sequences are MNHEY and SVGAGI. DNA for the CDR3: TGTGCCAGCAGGGGTAGGGGAAGAGAAAAACTGTTTTTT. This translates into CASRGRGREKLFF.

The gene calls are TRBV12-3 or TRBV12-4 and TRBJ2-2; D gene unclear. The CDR3 totals 12 residues. V was trimmed by 1 base and J by 4 bases, leaving 1 base between them. The CDR3: CASSLVTGELFF. As DNA, the CDR3 is TGTGCCAGCAGTTTAGTCACCGGGGAGCTGTTTTTT.

The chain links TRBV11-1 to TRBJ2-3; no reliable D call. The V gene's germline CDR1 is SGHAT and CDR2 FQDESV (reference sequence). The ends were cut back, 6 bases at V and 2 bases at J, with 9 bases in the middle. The CDR3 consists of 13 residues. The CDR3 protein is CASRGWFTDTQYF. DNA of the CDR3: TGTGCCAGCAGGGGGTGGTTCACAGATACGCAGTATTTT. Looking up the rest from reference TRBV11-1 and TRBJ2-3 gives the full variable domain: EAEVAQSPRYKITEKSQAVAFWCDPISGHATLYWYRQILGQGPELLVQFQDESVVDDSQLPKDRFSAERLKGVDSTLKIQPAELGDSAMYLCASRGWFTDTQYFGPGTRLTVL.

The chain carries TRBV6-2 or TRBV6-3 and TRBJ2-7; D remains unclear. The CDR3 extends over 13 amino acids. Germline CDR1 MNHEY, CDR2 SVGEGT. The ends were cut back, 2 bases at V and 0 bases at J, with 5 bases in the middle. The CDR3 region has the DNA TGTGCCAGCAGTTACGTCTACTCCTACGAGCAGTACTTC. Encoded protein: CASSYVYSYEQYF.

The chain employs TRBV13 and TRBJ2-5; 8 nucleotides agree with TRBD1. Per the germline V gene, CDR1 is PRHDT and CDR2 is FYEKMQ (reference sequence). The CDR3 sequence is 15 residues long. V lost 2 bases to trimming and J lost 4 bases; unmatched junction nucleotides: 6. Here the CDR3 DNA reads TGTGCCAGCAGCTTAAGAACAGGGGGAGGAGAGACCCAGTACTTC. Protein product: CASSLRTGGGETQYF.

This chain links TRBV5-4 with TRBJ1-6, with D perhaps TRBD1 (5 bases). Looked up from germline, CDR1 is SGHNT and CDR2 is YYREEE (reference sequence). V lost 9 bases to trimming and J lost 0 bases, with 16 bases between them. This CDR3 has 16 amino acids. In DNA, the CDR3 is TGTGCCACCAGAGATGGGGGGTTCTCCTATAATTCACCCCTCCACTTT. Its translation: CATRDGGFSYNSPLHF.

The V gene is TRBV5-8, the J gene TRBJ1-2; 10 bases line up with TRBD1. CDR3 size: 14 residues. V lost 2 bases to trimming and J lost 7 bases; unmatched junction nucleotides: 5. CDR1 is SGHTS, CDR2 YDEGEE, per germline. For the CDR3, the DNA is TGTGCCAGCAGCTTACGGGGACAGGGGCTTGGCTACACCTTC. As protein: CASSLRGQGLGYTF.

V and J are TRBV30 and TRBJ1-2, with D possibly being TRBD1 (6 bases). The CDR3 runs to 15 residues. In germline, CDR1 is GTSNPN, CDR2 SVGIG (reference sequence). The V gene lost 2 bases and the J gene lost 5 bases, with 18 bases spanning the gap. Here the CDR3 reads CAWSRPTGGKYGYTF. The CDR3 DNA follows: TGTGCCTGGAGTCGACCGACAGGAGGGAAGTATGGCTACACCTTC.

DNA for the CDR3: TGTGCCAGTAGCGACAACCGACAGGGGGCGAGGTATGGCTACACCTTC. Protein product: CASSDNRQGARYGYTF. The chain employs TRBV19 and TRBJ1-2; the match to TRBD1 covers 10 bases. Germline CDR1 and CDR2: LNHDA and SQIVND (reference sequence). CDR3 length: 16 amino acids. V shed 6 bases, J shed 5 bases, and the junction held 12 bases outside the gene matches.

In this sample, this clone turned up a few times. The chain carries TRBV9 and TRBJ1-4; D not certain. CDR1 and CDR2 (germline): SGDLS, YYNGEE. V shed 4 bases and J shed 0 bases, with 13 bases lying between them. This CDR3 has 16 residues. In DNA, the CDR3 is TGTGCCAGCAGCCTAGATTCAGTTGCAACTAATGAAAAACTGTTTTTT. The encoded protein is CASSLDSVATNEKLFF.